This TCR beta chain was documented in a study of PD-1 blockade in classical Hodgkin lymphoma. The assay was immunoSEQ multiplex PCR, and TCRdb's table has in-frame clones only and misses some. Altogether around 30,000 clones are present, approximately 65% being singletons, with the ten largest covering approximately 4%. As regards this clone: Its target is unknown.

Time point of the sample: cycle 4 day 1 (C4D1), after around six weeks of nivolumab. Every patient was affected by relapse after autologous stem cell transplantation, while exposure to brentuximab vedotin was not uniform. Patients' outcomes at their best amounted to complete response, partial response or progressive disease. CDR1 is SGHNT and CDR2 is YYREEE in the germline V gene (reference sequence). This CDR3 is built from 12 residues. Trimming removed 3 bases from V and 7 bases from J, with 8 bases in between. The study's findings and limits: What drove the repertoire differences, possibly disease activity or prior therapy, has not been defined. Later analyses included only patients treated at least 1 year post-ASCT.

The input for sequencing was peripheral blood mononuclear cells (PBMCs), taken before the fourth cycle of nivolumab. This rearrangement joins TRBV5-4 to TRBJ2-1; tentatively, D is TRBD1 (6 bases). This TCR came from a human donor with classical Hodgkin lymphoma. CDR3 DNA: TGTGCCAGCAGCTGGGACATGAATGAGCAGTTCTTC. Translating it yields CASSWDMNEQFF.